The clone carrying this T cell receptor (beta chain) was counted a few times. Its specificity is unknown. This entry belongs to a study of T-cell memory formation after mild COVID-19. For the study at large: The study found TCR clusters largely donor specific.

General study points: There was no confirmation that second-wave clones peaking on day 37 were SARS-CoV-2 specific. Several responding clones turned up in pre-infection memory, indicating that cross-reactive memory may have taken part.

From 5'RACE with constant-segment primers came TCR alpha and TCR beta cDNA libraries that carried sample barcodes and UMIs. A single record per CDR3 protein comes from TCRdb applying MiXCR to the 5' RACE reads. In the table there are roughly 150,000 distinct CDR3 sequences, more than 14% of which are singletons. V was pared by 3 bases and J by 4 bases, with 8 bases of the junction left unmatched. CDR1 is MGHRA and CDR2 is YSYEKL in the germline V gene. The CDR3 runs 16 residues. The sequencing input was PBMCs or a T cell subset sorted from them (not recorded which). This TCR was recovered from an adult woman who had mild COVID-19 (a few samples of this study predate the infection). Cell type and time point are not known. The chain is built from TRBV4-1 and TRBJ2-2, with 7 bases that match TRBD2. CDR3 bases: TGCGCCAGCAGCCACCCAAGGGAGGGTACCACCGGGGAGCTGTTTTTT. This codes for CASSHPREGTTGELFF.